The 26 T cell receptor beta chains in this list originate from one sample, sequenced in a study of OX40 agonist ivuxolimab in advanced cancers. Profiled with immunoSEQ multiplex PCR; TCRdb holds only in-frame clones, not every one. The top ten clones hold 48% of a sample with about 27,000 clones, over 75% of them seen once. Sequenced material: CD4+ or CD8+ T cells sorted from blood, taken in a trial of the OX40 agonist ivuxolimab. Receptors were obtained from an adult with an advanced solid tumor such as melanoma, head and neck, liver or kidney cancer.

The V call is TRBV27, the J call TRBJ2-7, with D possibly TRBD2 on 6 matching bases. Germline CDR1 MNHEY, CDR2 SMNVEV (reference sequence). V was cut by 6 bases and J by 3 bases, with 21 bases left in between. The CDR3 is 16 residues long. In DNA, the CDR3 is TGTGCCAGCAGCCGCAGTGACCCGCGGGGCCACTACGAGCAGTACTTC. Translated: CASSRSDPRGHYEQYF.

This chain connects TRBV11-2 to TRBJ1-1; 9 bases map to TRBD1. Per the germline V gene, CDR1 is SGHAT and CDR2 is FQNNGV. The junction had 18 bases not matched to a gene; V was cut back by 3 bases and J by 4 bases. The CDR3 has 19 amino acids. The CDR3 protein is CASSFDTGTGTPWGTEAFF. In DNA form, the CDR3 reads TGTGCCAGCAGCTTTGACACCGGGACAGGGACCCCCTGGGGCACTGAAGCTTTCTTT.

The chain employs TRBV27 and TRBJ1-5; possibly TRBD1 for D (5 bases). The CDR3 sequence is 17 residues long. Germline V gene sequence: CDR1 MNHEY, CDR2 SMNVEV (reference sequence). V dropped 6 bases and J dropped 0 bases, with 18 bases sitting between them. The CDR3 sequence is CASRVGTGATSNQPQHF. The DNA of the CDR3 is TGTGCCAGCAGAGTCGGGACCGGGGCCACTAGCAATCAGCCCCAGCATTTT.

The CDR3 DNA sequence: TGTGCCAGCAGCGTAGCCCAGCGGGGGGACAATGAGCAGTTCTTC. It codes for CASSVAQRGDNEQFF. The chain recombines TRBV9 with TRBJ2-1; 9 bases map to TRBD2. Germline V CDR1 and CDR2: SGDLS, YYNGEE. The CDR3 is 15 residues long. V lost 0 bases, J lost 5 bases, and 3 bases stayed unmatched.

The V and J genes are TRBV15 and TRBJ1-4; D gene uncertain. Germline CDR1 LNHNV, CDR2 YYDKDF (reference sequence). This CDR3 has 10 residues. Trimming shortened V by 8 bases and J by 6 bases, and 4 bases separated the two germline ends. In DNA, the CDR3 is TGTGCCACCTTAGATGAAAAACTGTTTTTT. The encoded protein is CATLDEKLFF.

The V gene is TRBV19, the J gene TRBJ2-2, with 7 bases lining up with TRBD2. CDR3 length: 17 residues. The V gene's germline CDR1 is LNHDA and CDR2 SQIVND (reference sequence). V was clipped by 5 bases and J by 2 bases; unmatched bases: 11. The CDR3 region is CASSPWGGFGNTGELFF. CDR3 nucleotides: TGTGCCAGTAGTCCTTGGGGGGGTTTCGGAAACACCGGGGAGCTGTTTTTT.

The CDR3 is CASSSLSPYEKLFF. CDR3 sequence (DNA): TGTGCCAGCAGTTCTTTGTCTCCCTATGAAAAACTGTTTTTT. The chain uses TRBV27 and TRBJ1-4, with D hard to call. This CDR3 is 14 amino acids long. The V gene's germline CDR1 is MNHEY and CDR2 SMNVEV (reference sequence). Trimming pared 4 bases from V and 6 bases from J, leaving 12 bases between. The complete variable domain, with remaining parts taken from reference TRBV27 and TRBJ1-4, reads EAQVTQNPRYLITVTGKKLTVTCSQNMNHEYMSWYRQDPGLGLRQIYYSMNVEVTDKGDVPEGYKVSRKEKRNFPLILESPSPNQTSLYFCASSSLSPYEKLFFGSGTQLSVL.

J is TRBJ2-1 and V is TRBV7-3, with 9 nucleotides matching TRBD2. Germline values: CDR1 SGHTA, CDR2 FQGTGA. The J segment lost 0 bases and the V segment lost 5 bases, leaving 5 bases of the junction unmatched. The CDR3 spans 16 residues. The CDR3, as DNA: TGTGCCAGCAGCGGGCCTAGCGGGGACTCCTACAATGAGCAGTTCTTC. Protein sequence: CASSGPSGDSYNEQFF.

The chain uses TRBV11-2 and TRBJ1-6, with D possibly matching TRBD1 (6 bases). CDR1 is SGHAT and CDR2 is FQNNGV in the germline V gene. The CDR3 covers 15 residues. Trimming stripped 4 bases from V and 8 bases from J, with 15 bases between. CDR3 amino acids: CASSSDRPGYSPLHF. The CDR3 coding sequence is TGTGCCAGCAGCTCAGACAGGCCCGGGTATTCACCCCTCCACTTT.

The rearrangement links TRBV19 to TRBJ2-3; 11 bases match TRBD2. The CDR3 totals 14 residues. The junction had 0 bases not matched to a gene; V was cut back by 3 bases and J by 4 bases. Germline-derived CDR1 and CDR2 are LNHDA and SQIVND (reference sequence). The CDR3 DNA is TGTGCCAGTAGTATTAGCGGGGGGGCAGATACGCAGTATTTT. This codes for CASSISGGADTQYF.

This chain connects TRBV6-1 to TRBJ2-7; D remains unclear. The CDR3 has 14 amino acids. V was cut by 8 bases and J by 0 bases, with 14 bases left in between. The germline V gene encodes CDR1 MNHNS and CDR2 SASEGT. The CDR3 loop reads CASAMGPSSYEQYF. Written as DNA, the CDR3 is TGTGCCAGCGCTATGGGTCCCAGCTCCTACGAGCAGTACTTC.

The gene calls are TRBV5-1 and TRBJ1-1; 8 nucleotides agree with TRBD1. The germline V gene has CDR1 SGHRS and CDR2 YFSETQ. The CDR3 totals 13 residues. V dropped 4 bases and J dropped 4; count of bases not matched to a gene: 3. CDR3 nucleotide sequence: TGCGCCAGCAGCCACGGACAGGGCACTGAAGCTTTCTTT. Protein: CASSHGQGTEAFF.

The chain couples TRBV19 to TRBJ1-5, with 7 bases aligning to TRBD1. V lost 3 bases, J lost 3 bases, and 5 bases stayed unmatched. The CDR3 length is 15 residues. Germline V gene sequence: CDR1 LNHDA, CDR2 SQIVND (reference sequence). The CDR3 spells CASSISGGNNQPQHF. The CDR3 DNA reads as TGTGCCAGTAGTATCTCAGGGGGTAACAATCAGCCCCAGCATTTT.

The V gene is TRBV19, the J gene TRBJ2-2, with D hard to call. The CDR3 is made up of 19 amino acids. V lost 0 bases and J 2 bases, leaving 19 bases between the germline ends. Germline loops: CDR1 LNHDA, CDR2 SQIVND (reference sequence). CDR3 sequence (DNA): TGTGCCAGTAGTATAGATCGTCAGTTTTTGGCTGGTAACACCGGGGAGCTGTTTTTT. This translates into CASSIDRQFLAGNTGELFF.

V is TRBV30 and J is TRBJ2-7; TRBD2 aligns across 14 bases. The V and J ends lost 3 bases and 2 bases, in that order; junction bases with no gene match: 12. Germline values: CDR1 GTSNPN, CDR2 SVGIG (reference sequence). There are 18 residues in the CDR3. This CDR3 is CAWSLDPGLAGATYEQYF. CDR3 DNA sequence: TGTGCCTGGAGCCTAGATCCGGGACTAGCGGGGGCAACCTACGAGCAGTACTTC.

The chain employs TRBV27 and TRBJ1-1, with 8 bases identical to TRBD1. This CDR3 contains 14 residues. With V trimmed by 5 bases and J by 5 bases, 7 bases remained unmatched. The germline V gene has CDR1 MNHEY and CDR2 SMNVEV (reference sequence). The CDR3 region has the DNA TGTGCCAGCAGTAGGACAGGGTTGAGTACTGAAGCTTTCTTT. Translating gives CASSRTGLSTEAFF.

The CDR3 sequence: CASSLARVEYF. The CDR3 coding sequence is TGTGCCAGCAGCCTCGCTAGAGTCGAGTACTTC. The chain joins TRBV5-4 to TRBJ2-7; D uncertain. V was pared by 4 bases and J by 11 bases, with 13 bases between. CDR1 and CDR2 (germline): SGHNT, YYREEE (reference sequence). The length of the CDR3 is 11 residues.

The genes are TRBV6-1 and TRBJ2-7, with 9 bases lining up with TRBD2. J lost 5 bases, V lost 4 bases, and 6 bases had no gene match. The CDR3 has 14 amino acids. Germline CDR1 reads MNHNS; CDR2 reads SASEGT. The CDR3: CASSGLAGSDEQYF. The CDR3 bases are TGTGCCAGCAGTGGGCTAGCGGGGAGCGACGAGCAGTACTTC.

The rearrangement joins TRBV9 to TRBJ1-1, with D unclear. The CDR3 is 15 residues long. Per germline, CDR1 SGDLS and CDR2 YYNGEE. V was trimmed by 4 bases and J by 1 base, leaving 14 bases between them. The DNA for the CDR3 is TGTGCCAGCAGCCTCTACAGAGGCGGGAACACTGAAGCTTTCTTT. Its translation is CASSLYRGGNTEAFF.

This rearrangement joins TRBV19 to TRBJ2-5; maybe TRBD2 (5 bases). The CDR3 is 12 amino acids. Germline loops: CDR1 LNHDA, CDR2 SQIVND (reference sequence). V was clipped by 5 bases and J by 10 bases, with 14 bases between them. The CDR3 loop is CASSFLEADQYF. The CDR3 DNA is TGTGCCAGTAGTTTTCTGGAAGCGGACCAGTACTTC.

This sequence joins TRBV5-8 and TRBJ2-7, with 10 bases that match TRBD1. The trim removed 4 bases at V and 5 bases at J, leaving 3 bases unmatched. CDR3 length equals 13 residues. Germline CDR1 and CDR2: SGHTS and YDEGEE. In DNA, the CDR3 is TGTGCCAGCAGCCCGACAGGGGGCGACGAGCAGTACTTC. Translating it yields CASSPTGGDEQYF.

This chain connects TRBV18 to TRBJ1-2; D gene uncertain. Per the germline V gene, CDR1 is KGHSH and CDR2 is LQKENI. V was clipped by 3 bases and J by 4 bases, with 15 bases between them. The CDR3 contains 15 residues. The CDR3 here is CASSPVRGFAYGYTF. In DNA form, the CDR3 reads TGTGCCAGCTCACCGGTACGAGGGTTCGCCTATGGCTACACCTTC.

The chain carries TRBV4-1 and TRBJ2-5, with D unclear. This CDR3 has 17 amino acids. Trimming stripped 0 bases from V and 0 bases from J, with 14 bases between. In germline, CDR1 is MGHRA, CDR2 YSYEKL. This chain's CDR3 is CASSQDRLQTYQETQYF. The CDR3 DNA reads TGCGCCAGCAGCCAAGATCGGTTACAAACGTACCAAGAGACCCAGTACTTC.

The chain joins TRBV9 to TRBJ2-3; TRBD2 is a possible D gene (5 bases). Germline CDR1 reads SGDLS; CDR2 reads YYNGEE. The CDR3 runs 14 residues. Trimming shortened V by 3 bases and J by 0 bases, and 8 bases separated the two germline ends. The CDR3 DNA follows: TGTGCCAGCAGCGCGAGCGGAAGCACAGATACGCAGTATTTT. It codes for CASSASGSTDTQYF. The complete variable domain, with remaining parts taken from reference TRBV9 and TRBJ2-3, reads DSGVTQTPKHLITATGQRVTLRCSPRSGDLSVYWYQQSLDQGLQFLIQYYNGEERAKGNILERFSAQQFPDLHSELNLSSLELGDSALYFCASSASGSTDTQYFGPGTRLTVL.

V and J are TRBV7-3 and TRBJ2-1, with 13 bases identical to TRBD2. This CDR3 spans 16 amino acids. From germline, CDR1 is SGHTA and CDR2 FQGTGA. V dropped 5 bases and J dropped 1; count of bases not matched to a gene: 2. CDR3 loop: CASSPGLAGSYNEQFF. CDR3 sequence (DNA): TGTGCCAGCAGCCCGGGACTAGCGGGGTCCTACAATGAGCAGTTCTTC.

This chain uses TRBV5-6 with TRBJ1-2, with D unresolved. The CDR3 runs to 13 residues. In germline, CDR1 is SGHDT, CDR2 YYEEEE. Trimming pared 4 bases from V and 4 bases from J, leaving 11 bases between. CDR3 nucleotides: TGTGCCAGCAGCGGCCCCATAGGCTATGGCTACACCTTC. It codes for CASSGPIGYGYTF. Full variable domain (missing parts from reference TRBV5-6 and TRBJ1-2): DAGVTQSPTHLIKTRGQQVTLRCSPKSGHDTVSWYQQALGQGPQFIFQYYEEEERQRGNFPDRFSGHQFPNYSSELNVNALLLGDSALYLCASSGPIGYGYTFGSGTRLTVV.